This entry concerns a single T cell receptor (beta chain). The target antigen is unknown. Additional DNA sequences in this sample encode the identical CDR3. These data come from a study of Ad26.COV2.S vaccination and SARS-CoV-2 variants. Regarding the study as a whole: It was found that vaccine and placebo recipients had similar non-spike TCR breadth. Vaccinees showed greater spike-specific TCR breadth than placebo recipients.

TCRdb's table, derived via immunoSEQ multiplex PCR, lists solely in-frame clones and lacks some. The profile shows around 350,000 clones, about 91% of them singletons. The V gene end was trimmed by 6 bases and the J gene end by 5 bases; junction bases not matched to a gene: 7. Germline assignment: CDR1 MNHEY and CDR2 SVGAGI. The CDR3 runs 14 residues. The source was peripheral blood, collected after recovery from COVID-19. The chain links TRBV6-5 to TRBJ1-5; 7 bases match TRBD1. The receptor was isolated from a human donor who had recovered from COVID-19. This CDR3 reads CASSRQGGDQPQHF. CDR3 in DNA: TGTGCCAGCAGCCGACAGGGAGGGGATCAGCCCCAGCATTTT.